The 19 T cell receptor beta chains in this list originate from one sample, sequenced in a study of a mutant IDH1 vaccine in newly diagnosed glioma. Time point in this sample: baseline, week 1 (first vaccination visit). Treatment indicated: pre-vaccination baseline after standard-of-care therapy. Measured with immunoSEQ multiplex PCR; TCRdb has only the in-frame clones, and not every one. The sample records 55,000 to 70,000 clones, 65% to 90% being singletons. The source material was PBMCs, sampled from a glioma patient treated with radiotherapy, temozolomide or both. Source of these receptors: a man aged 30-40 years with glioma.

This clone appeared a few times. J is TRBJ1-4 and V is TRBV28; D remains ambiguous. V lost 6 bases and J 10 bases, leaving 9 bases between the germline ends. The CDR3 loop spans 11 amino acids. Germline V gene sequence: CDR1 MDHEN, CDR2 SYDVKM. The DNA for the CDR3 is TGTGCCAGCAGCTATTTGGGAAAACTGTTTTTT. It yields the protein CASSYLGKLFF.

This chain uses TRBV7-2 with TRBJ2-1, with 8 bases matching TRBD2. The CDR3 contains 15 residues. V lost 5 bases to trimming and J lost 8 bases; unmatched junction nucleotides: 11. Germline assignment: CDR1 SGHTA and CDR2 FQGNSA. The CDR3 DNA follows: TGTGCCAGCAGCCCTGGGACTAGATCCAGGGATGAGCAGTTCTTC. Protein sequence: CASSPGTRSRDEQFF. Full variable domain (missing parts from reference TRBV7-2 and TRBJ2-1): GAGVSQSPSNKVTEKGKDVELRCDPISGHTALYWYRQSLGQGLEFLIYFQGNSAPDKSGLPSDRFSAERTGGSVSTLTIQRTQQEDSAVYLCASSPGTRSRDEQFFGPGTRLTVL.

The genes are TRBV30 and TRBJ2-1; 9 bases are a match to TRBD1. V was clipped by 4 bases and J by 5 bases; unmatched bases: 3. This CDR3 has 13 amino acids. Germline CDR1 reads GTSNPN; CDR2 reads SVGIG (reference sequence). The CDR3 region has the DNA TGTGCCTGGACCGGGACAGGGAACAATGAGCAGTTCTTC. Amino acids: CAWTGTGNNEQFF.

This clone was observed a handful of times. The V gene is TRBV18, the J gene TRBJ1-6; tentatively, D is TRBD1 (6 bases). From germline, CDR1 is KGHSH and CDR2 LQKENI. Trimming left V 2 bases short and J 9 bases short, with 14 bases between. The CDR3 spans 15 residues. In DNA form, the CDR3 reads TGTGCCAGCTCACCAGGACAGTTGGTCGGTTCACCCCTCCACTTT. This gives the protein CASSPGQLVGSPLHF.

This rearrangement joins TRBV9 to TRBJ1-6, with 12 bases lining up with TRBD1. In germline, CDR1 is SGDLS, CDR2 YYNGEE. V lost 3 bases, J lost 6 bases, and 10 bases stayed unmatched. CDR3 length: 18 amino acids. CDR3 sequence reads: CASSEGTGGYLGNSPLHF. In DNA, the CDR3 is TGTGCCAGCAGCGAAGGGACAGGGGGCTATTTGGGTAATTCACCCCTCCACTTT. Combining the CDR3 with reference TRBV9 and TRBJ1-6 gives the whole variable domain DSGVTQTPKHLITATGQRVTLRCSPRSGDLSVYWYQQSLDQGLQFLIQYYNGEERAKGNILERFSAQQFPDLHSELNLSSLELGDSALYFCASSEGTGGYLGNSPLHFGNGTRLTVT.

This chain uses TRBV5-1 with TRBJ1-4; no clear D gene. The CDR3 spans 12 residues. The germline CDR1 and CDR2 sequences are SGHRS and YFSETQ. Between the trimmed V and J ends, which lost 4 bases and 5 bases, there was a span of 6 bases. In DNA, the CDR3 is TGCGCCAGCAGCCCGCCCAATGAAAAACTGTTTTTT. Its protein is CASSPPNEKLFF.

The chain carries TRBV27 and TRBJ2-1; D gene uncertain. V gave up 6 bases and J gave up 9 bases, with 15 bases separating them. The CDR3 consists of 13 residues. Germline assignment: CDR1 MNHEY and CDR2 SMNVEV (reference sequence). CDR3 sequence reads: CASSYLPAGEQFF. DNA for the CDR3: TGTGCCAGCAGCTACCTACCTGCCGGTGAGCAGTTCTTC.

DNA of the CDR3: TGCGCCAGCAGCTTGGGGACAGGGTCAACTAATGAAAAACTGTTTTTT. Residues: CASSLGTGSTNEKLFF. V is TRBV5-1 and J is TRBJ1-4, with 8 bases matching TRBD1. Trimming removed 0 bases from V and 0 bases from J; junction bases left unmatched: 1. CDR1 is SGHRS, CDR2 YFSETQ, per germline. The CDR3 totals 16 residues.

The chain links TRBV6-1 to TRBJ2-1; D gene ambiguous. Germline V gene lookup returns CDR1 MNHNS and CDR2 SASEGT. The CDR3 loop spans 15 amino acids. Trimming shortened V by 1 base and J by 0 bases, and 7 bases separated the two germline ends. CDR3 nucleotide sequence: TGTGCCAGCAGTGAAGACACCCTCTCCTACAATGAGCAGTTCTTC. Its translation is CASSEDTLSYNEQFF.

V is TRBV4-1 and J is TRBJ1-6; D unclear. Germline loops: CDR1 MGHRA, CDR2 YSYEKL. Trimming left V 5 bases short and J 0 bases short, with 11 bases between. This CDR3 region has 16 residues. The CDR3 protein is CASSDHWSSYNSPLHF. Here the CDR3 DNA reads TGCGCCAGCAGCGATCACTGGAGCTCCTATAATTCACCCCTCCACTTT.

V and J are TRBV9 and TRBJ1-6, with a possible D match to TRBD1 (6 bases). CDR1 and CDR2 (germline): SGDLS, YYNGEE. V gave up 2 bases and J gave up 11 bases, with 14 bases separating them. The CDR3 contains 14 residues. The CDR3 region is CASSVDPGQTPLHF. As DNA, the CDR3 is TGTGCCAGCAGCGTGGATCCGGGACAAACACCCCTCCACTTT.

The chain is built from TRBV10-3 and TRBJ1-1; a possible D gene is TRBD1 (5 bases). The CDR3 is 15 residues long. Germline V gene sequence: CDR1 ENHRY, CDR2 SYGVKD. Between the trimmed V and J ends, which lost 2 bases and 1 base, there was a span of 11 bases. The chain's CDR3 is CAISEGGWANTEAFF. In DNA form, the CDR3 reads TGTGCCATCAGTGAGGGGGGATGGGCGAACACTGAAGCTTTCTTT.

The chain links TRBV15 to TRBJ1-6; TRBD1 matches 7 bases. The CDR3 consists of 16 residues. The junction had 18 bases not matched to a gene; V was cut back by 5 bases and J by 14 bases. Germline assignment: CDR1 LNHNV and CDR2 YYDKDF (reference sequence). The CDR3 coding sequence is TGTGCCACCAGCTGGGTCCGAGTCGGGACAGTTCTATCCCTCCACTTT. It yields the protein CATSWVRVGTVLSLHF.

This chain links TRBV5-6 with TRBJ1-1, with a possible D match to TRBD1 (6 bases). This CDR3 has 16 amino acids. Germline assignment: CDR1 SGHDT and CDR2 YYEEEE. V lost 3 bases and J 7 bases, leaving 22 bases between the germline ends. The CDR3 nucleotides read TGTGCCAGCAGCTCCCCCGGGACAACCCGAGGCGGTGAAGCTTTCTTT. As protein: CASSSPGTTRGGEAFF.

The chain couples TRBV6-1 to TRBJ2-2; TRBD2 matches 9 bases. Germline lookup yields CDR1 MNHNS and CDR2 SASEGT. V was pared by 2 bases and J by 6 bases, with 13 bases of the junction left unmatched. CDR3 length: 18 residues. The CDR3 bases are TGTGCCAGCAGTGAATGGGGGGGCAGCGGGGGGCCTTCCGGGGAGCTGTTTTTT. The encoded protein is CASSEWGGSGGPSGELFF.

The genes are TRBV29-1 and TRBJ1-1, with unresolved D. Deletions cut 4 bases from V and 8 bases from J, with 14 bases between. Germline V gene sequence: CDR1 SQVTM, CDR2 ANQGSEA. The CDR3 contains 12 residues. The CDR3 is CSVVGQVGEAFF. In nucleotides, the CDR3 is TGCAGCGTTGTGGGCCAGGTCGGGGAAGCTTTCTTT.

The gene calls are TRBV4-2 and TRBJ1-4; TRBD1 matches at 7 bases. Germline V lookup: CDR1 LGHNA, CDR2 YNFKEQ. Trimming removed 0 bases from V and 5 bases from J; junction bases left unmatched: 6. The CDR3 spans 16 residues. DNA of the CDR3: TGTGCCAGCAGCCAAGATCGGGACAGCTTGAATGAAAAACTGTTTTTT. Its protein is CASSQDRDSLNEKLFF.

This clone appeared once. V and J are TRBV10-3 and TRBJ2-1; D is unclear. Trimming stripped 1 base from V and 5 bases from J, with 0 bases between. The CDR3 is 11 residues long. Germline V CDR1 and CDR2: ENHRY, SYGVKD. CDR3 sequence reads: CAISEYNEQFF. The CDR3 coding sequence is TGTGCCATCAGTGAGTACAATGAGCAGTTCTTC.

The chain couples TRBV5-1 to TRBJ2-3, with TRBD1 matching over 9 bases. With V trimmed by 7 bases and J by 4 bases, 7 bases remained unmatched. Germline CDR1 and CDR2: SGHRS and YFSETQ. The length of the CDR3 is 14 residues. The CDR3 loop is CASAGQGISDTQYF. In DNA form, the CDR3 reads TGCGCCAGCGCGGGACAGGGTATTTCAGATACGCAGTATTTT.